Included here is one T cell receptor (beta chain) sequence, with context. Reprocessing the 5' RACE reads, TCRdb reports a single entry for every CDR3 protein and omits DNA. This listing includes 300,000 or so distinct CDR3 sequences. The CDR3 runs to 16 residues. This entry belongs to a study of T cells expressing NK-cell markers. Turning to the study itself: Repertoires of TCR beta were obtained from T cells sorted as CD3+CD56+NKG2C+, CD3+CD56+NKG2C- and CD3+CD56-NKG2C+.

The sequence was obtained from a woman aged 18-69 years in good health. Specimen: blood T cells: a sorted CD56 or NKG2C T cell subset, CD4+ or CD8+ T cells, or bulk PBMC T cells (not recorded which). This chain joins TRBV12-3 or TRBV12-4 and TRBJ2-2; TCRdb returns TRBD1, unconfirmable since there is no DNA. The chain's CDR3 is CASSSQGGGGTGELFF.